One sample yielded the 16 T cell receptor beta chains listed below, sequenced in a study of shared clonotypes between healthy human individuals (dated by TCRdb to 2018 to 2021). The library was made by the immunoSEQ multiplex PCR assay. TCRdb retrieved this table from immuneACCESS and kept in-frame rearrangements only. Not all clones are present; in checked studies, unresolved V genes account for under half, and no reason is known for the remainder. The sample profile shows about 120,000 clones; around 65% of them were found once. The ten largest clones add up to 24% of the sample. Material: memory CD8+ T cells sorted from blood. The cell subset or site label here, explained by the study, means: CD45RO+ cells pooled with CCR7-negative TemRA cells. These receptor sequences come from a woman in her thirties in good health.

This clone was seen at least ten times. The J gene is TRBJ1-4, the V gene TRBV27; D might be TRBD1 (5 bases). This CDR3 contains 14 residues. V dropped 6 bases and J dropped 4 bases, with 12 bases sitting between them. Looked up from germline, CDR1 is MNHEY and CDR2 is SMNVEV (reference sequence). The CDR3 loop is CASRPDRHNEKLFF. DNA of the CDR3: TGTGCCAGCAGACCCGACAGACATAATGAAAAACTGTTTTTT. Together with reference TRBV27 and TRBJ1-4, the CDR3 gives the full variable domain: EAQVTQNPRYLITVTGKKLTVTCSQNMNHEYMSWYRQDPGLGLRQIYYSMNVEVTDKGDVPEGYKVSRKEKRNFPLILESPSPNQTSLYFCASRPDRHNEKLFFGSGTQLSVL.

This clone was seen more than once but under ten times. The chain carries TRBV7-9 and TRBJ1-3; TRBD1 might be the D (5 bases). This CDR3 has 15 amino acids. CDR1 is SEHNR and CDR2 is FQNEAQ in the germline V gene (reference sequence). V lost 3 bases and J 0 bases, leaving 9 bases between the germline ends. For the CDR3, the DNA is TGTGCCAGCAGCTTCGGGACCAGCTCTGGAAACACCATATATTTT. It is translated as CASSFGTSSGNTIYF.

The V call is TRBV11-2, the J call TRBJ2-7; no definite D call. V lost 2 bases to trimming and J lost 2 bases, with 4 bases between them. The CDR3 is made up of 12 amino acids. CDR1 is SGHAT, CDR2 FQNNGV, per germline. The CDR3: CASSLSAYEQYF. The DNA of the CDR3 is TGTGCCAGCAGCTTATCCGCCTACGAGCAGTACTTC.

As regards this clone: As the CDR3 is not closed by the conserved phenylalanine or tryptophan, this likely results from a read error. Because the CDR3's place on the DNA is in doubt, the DNA is left out and the CDR3 is given as listed by TCRdb. The chain is built from TRBV10-3 and TRBJ2-3; TRBD2 is the table's D call and was not checked against the DNA. CDR1 and CDR2 (germline): ENHRY, SYGVKD. Inclusive of both ends, the CDR3 amounts to 18 amino acids. CDR3 region: CAISDSSYERETDTHPTV.

This clone was seen many times. The sample holds other DNA sequences that translate to the same CDR3. The chain is built from TRBV6-5 and TRBJ1-1; no definite D call. The ends were cut back, 0 bases at V and 5 bases at J, with 7 bases in the middle. CDR1 is MNHEY, CDR2 SVGAGI, per germline. CDR3 size: 13 residues. The CDR3 region is CASSYSEVTEAFF. Written as DNA, the CDR3 is TGTGCCAGCAGTTACTCGGAAGTTACTGAAGCTTTCTTT.

This clone was seen just once. The V gene is TRBV4-1, the J gene TRBJ1-5, with 9 bases fitting TRBD1. The CDR3 has 15 amino acids. The V segment lost 1 base and the J segment 6 bases; nucleotides outside the gene matches: 4. Germline-derived CDR1 and CDR2 are MGHRA and YSYEKL. The CDR3 here is CASSQVGQGAQPQHF. The CDR3 bases are TGCGCCAGCAGCCAAGTGGGACAGGGTGCTCAGCCCCAGCATTTT.

This rearrangement joins TRBV6-6 to TRBJ2-1, with D unresolved. Germline CDR1 and CDR2: MNHNY and SVGAGI (reference sequence). The CDR3 is 12 residues long. Deletions cut 5 bases from V and 9 bases from J, with 11 bases between. DNA for the CDR3: TGTGCCAGCAGTATCCTCGGCAGTGAGCAGTTCTTC. Protein sequence: CASSILGSEQFF.

The CDR3 here is CASTFIQEQYF. DNA of the CDR3: TGTGCCAGCACCTTTATTCAAGAGCAGTACTTC. The chain links TRBV6-1 to TRBJ2-7; D uncertain. Germline values: CDR1 MNHNS, CDR2 SASEGT. The CDR3 has 11 residues. V lost 7 bases, J lost 7 bases, and 11 bases lay in between.

This clone was seen only a few times. The V call is TRBV27, the J call TRBJ2-7; D is uncertain. The CDR3 has 13 residues. The V gene lost 4 bases and the J gene lost 2 bases, with 9 bases spanning the gap. Germline V gene sequence: CDR1 MNHEY, CDR2 SMNVEV (reference sequence). The CDR3, as DNA: TGTGCCAGCAGTTCTAACCCCCCCTACGAGCAGTACTTC. Protein sequence: CASSSNPPYEQYF.

The chain uses TRBV28 and TRBJ2-2; D is uncertain. Germline V gene data show CDR1 as MDHEN and CDR2 as SYDVKM. Deletions cut 4 bases from V and 7 bases from J, with 10 bases between. The CDR3 contains 13 residues. CDR3 coding DNA: TGTGCCAGCAGTTCCCGGTCTGGCGGGGAGCTGTTTTTT. It is translated as CASSSRSGGELFF.

V is TRBV27 and J is TRBJ2-7; 8 positions agree with TRBD1. Looked up from germline, CDR1 is MNHEY and CDR2 is SMNVEV (reference sequence). The CDR3 length is 14 residues. Unmatched junction bases numbered 10, after V lost 6 bases and J lost 6 bases. The CDR3 here is CASSLTGETSEQYF. In nucleotides, the CDR3 is TGTGCCAGCAGCCTGACAGGGGAAACGAGCGAGCAGTACTTC.

The CDR3 reads CASSASGSIGELFF. The CDR3, as DNA: TGTGCCAGCTCGGCTAGCGGGAGCATCGGGGAGCTGTTTTTT. The rearrangement uses TRBV2 and TRBJ2-2; 10 nucleotides agree with TRBD2. V gave up 8 bases and J gave up 7 bases; unmatched junction bases: 7. The length of the CDR3 is 14 residues. Per germline, CDR1 SNHLY and CDR2 FYNNEI.

The chain recombines TRBV2 with TRBJ2-7; no definite D call. The V gene's germline CDR1 is SNHLY and CDR2 FYNNEI. There are 15 residues in the CDR3. V was shortened by 0 bases and J by 6 bases, with 15 bases between the two germline ends. CDR3 bases: TGTGCCAGCAGTGAAGCGCTTCGGTCCGCAACCGAGCAGTACTTC. Translated: CASSEALRSATEQYF. Looking up the rest from reference TRBV2 and TRBJ2-7 gives the full variable domain: EPEVTQTPSHQVTQMGQEVILRCVPISNHLYFYWYRQILGQKVEFLVSFYNNEISEKSEIFDDQFSVERPDGSNFTLKIRSTKLEDSAMYFCASSEALRSATEQYFGPGTRLTVT.

The chain uses TRBV19 and TRBJ2-3, with D possibly matching TRBD1 (6 bases). The CDR3 has 15 residues. CDR1 is LNHDA and CDR2 is SQIVND in the germline V gene (reference sequence). With 7 bases removed from V and 5 bases from J, the gap between germline ends came to 19 bases. CDR3 DNA: TGTGCCAGTAACCCACACAGGGACGGGATAGATACGCAGTATTTT. Residues: CASNPHRDGIDTQYF.

CDR3 amino acids: CASRRGTGGLNQPQHF. CDR3 coding DNA: TGTGCCAGCAGGCGAGGGACAGGGGGCCTCAATCAGCCCCAGCATTTT. J is TRBJ1-5 and V is TRBV27; 12 bases are a match to TRBD1. This CDR3 spans 16 amino acids. Germline V gene lookup returns CDR1 MNHEY and CDR2 SMNVEV (reference sequence). V shed 6 bases and J 3 bases; nucleotides not matched to a gene: 6.

In this sample, this clone turned up a few times. The junction and the germline gene differ at one end; a read error may be behind it. The chain couples TRBV6-1 to TRBJ2-7; D might be TRBD2 (6 bases). Germline CDR1 is MNHNS and CDR2 is SASEGT. This CDR3 region has 15 residues. CDR3 loop: CASSEGVSGSYEQYF. The CDR3 DNA reads as TGTGCCAGCAGCGAAGGGGTTAGCGGCTCCTACGAGCAGTACTTC.